What follows describes a single TCR beta chain. This clone showed up just once. Its target antigen remains unknown. Base qualities are not at hand, and no much larger clone is one base apart. The collaborating institutions used their own protocols to collect whole blood in K2EDTA tubes. Collaborator samples were shipped for TCRbeta analysis as frozen whole blood, isolated PBMCs, or DNA extracted from either sample type. The data originate from a study of blood T cell repertoires in COVID-19 (dated by TCRdb to 2020 to 2021). For the study in its entirety: Samples from collaborators originated in the United States, Italy and Spain and spanned both the acute and convalescent phases of COVID-19. Deeply sampled blood TCRbeta repertoires from subjects exposed to, actively infected with, or recovered from COVID-19 were included in the dataset. A de-identified subject ID, COVID-19 status, age in years and sex were almost always included in the sample metadata. The prospective study material was composed of cDNA or gDNA derived from T cells, B-cell-depleted T cells, or PBMCs. Where available, HLA class I and class II types were obtained from metadata supplied by the sample provider rather than from assay-based typing. The samples were drawn from two sources: the first 160 participants of the ongoing ImmuneRACE study, and about 1,300 subjects contributed by 6 global collaborators. The repertoires were released in a freely available public database intended as a resource for research on the immune response to SARS-CoV-2. Findings and caveats that apply to the study as a whole: The amount of clinical and demographic metadata varied by source and participant and was provided uncurated.

TCRbeta CDR3 regions were amplified from genomic DNA by means of the immunoSEQ Assay, a bias-controlled multiplex PCR. As for how the authors treated the data: The number of nucleated cells in each sample was estimated by amplification of reference gene primers within the assay. Sequence reads were collapsed and filtered to measure the absolute abundance of every unique TCRbeta CDR3 rearrangement. For each sample, productive Simpson clonality was calculated as the square root of Simpson's diversity index across productive rearrangements. As stored in TCRdb, this immuneACCESS dataset retains in-frame rearrangements with V and J assigned. A fraction of the clones does not appear; measured against another copy, unresolved V genes explain less than half of the discrepancy, and the remainder lacks a known reason. V and J calls and clone size follow that table, whereas D and trimming were derived from the DNA. The sample table lists 200,000 to 300,000 clones, about 90% of them with a count of one. The ten biggest clones cover approximately 1.4% of the sample.

From the cysteine up to the phenylalanine, the CDR3 has a length of 16 residues. The only DNA kept is the CDR3, 48 bases in frame from the first base. The junction carries 13 bases between V and J, which are trimmed by 0 bases and 0 bases respectively. The germline V gene supplies CDR1 SGHDT and CDR2 YYEEEE. This TCR was recovered from an older man with acute or convalescent COVID-19. The rearranged segments are TRBV5-6 and TRBJ2-7, with no confident D gene call. Sequencing was performed on peripheral blood. CDR3 reads: CASSLVGRFSSYEQYF. In nucleotides, the sequence is TGTGCCAGCAGCTTGGTCGGCAGGTTTAGCTCCTACGAGCAGTACTTC.